A selection of T cell receptor beta chains follows, all from one sample in a study of radiation and T cells in renal cell carcinoma. The method was immunoSEQ multiplex PCR; TCRdb's version includes in-frame clones alone and lacks a portion of them. The table records roughly 130,000 clones, around 90% of them present only once. The input for sequencing was blood, taken from a patient whose treatment included radiotherapy and nephrectomy. These TCRs come from a woman between 65 and 79 years old with renal cell carcinoma. Both conserved end residues are part of each CDR3. The order of the fields is J gene, V gene, clone size, D gene, CDR3 protein, CDR3 DNA. A D gene is named only where the DNA matches it firmly. Clone size is shown for a subset of rows, as once, few, many or a class of expanded clone.

TRBJ2-5	TRBV4-2	NA	NA	CASSQDWGETQYF	TGTGCCAGCAGCCAAGATTGGGGAGAGACCCAGTACTTC
TRBJ2-1	TRBV5-4	NA	TRBD2	CASSFGAGVRNEQFF	TGTGCCAGCAGCTTTGGCGCGGGGGTTCGCAATGAGCAGTTCTTC
TRBJ2-7	TRBV28	NA	NA	CASTTIDSPYEQYF	TGTGCCAGCACCACCATAGACAGCCCCTACGAGCAGTACTTC
TRBJ1-5	TRBV2	NA	NA	CASRAAAIHQPQHF	TGTGCCAGCAGGGCAGCCGCGATTCATCAGCCCCAGCATTTT
TRBJ2-7	TRBV7-8	once	NA	CASSLGGTATYEQYF	TGTGCCAGCAGCTTAGGCGGGACAGCTACCTACGAGCAGTACTTC
TRBJ2-7	TRBV7-2	once	TRBD1	CASSSTGTGLSEQYF	TGTGCCAGCAGCTCAACCGGGACAGGGTTGTCCGAGCAGTACTTC
TRBJ2-5	TRBV19	once	TRBD1	CASAGGARETQYF	TGTGCCAGTGCAGGGGGCGCGAGGGAGACCCAGTACTTC
TRBJ1-2	TRBV2	NA	NA	CASSLGGGYGYTF	TGTGCCAGCAGTCTAGGGGGGGGCTATGGCTACACCTTC
TRBJ2-7	TRBV6-1	NA	TRBD2	CASRTSGGFEQYF	TGTGCCAGCAGGACTAGCGGGGGTTTCGAGCAGTACTTC
TRBJ2-1	TRBV7-2	NA	TRBD2	CASSPGGSGGANEQFF	TGTGCCAGCAGCCCCGGGGGTAGCGGGGGGGCCAATGAGCAGTTCTTC
TRBJ2-5	TRBV5-1	NA	TRBD1	CASKGTAQETQYF	TGCGCCAGCAAGGGGACAGCCCAAGAGACCCAGTACTTC
TRBJ1-2	TRBV7-9	few	NA	CASSLGDGSNYGYTF	TGTGCCAGCAGCTTAGGGGACGGCTCTAACTATGGCTACACCTTC
TRBJ2-2	TRBV10-3	NA	NA	CAISEVPGTQTGELFF	TGTGCCATCAGTGAGGTACCCGGGACACAGACCGGGGAGCTGTTTTTT
TRBJ2-7	TRBV18	NA	NA	CASSPAEYEQYF	TGTGCCAGCTCACCTGCCGAATACGAGCAGTACTTC
TRBJ2-7	TRBV21-1	once	NA	CASSYNPLLADRSYEQYF	TGTGCCAGCAGTTATAATCCCCTACTAGCGGACCGTTCCTACGAGCAGTACTTC